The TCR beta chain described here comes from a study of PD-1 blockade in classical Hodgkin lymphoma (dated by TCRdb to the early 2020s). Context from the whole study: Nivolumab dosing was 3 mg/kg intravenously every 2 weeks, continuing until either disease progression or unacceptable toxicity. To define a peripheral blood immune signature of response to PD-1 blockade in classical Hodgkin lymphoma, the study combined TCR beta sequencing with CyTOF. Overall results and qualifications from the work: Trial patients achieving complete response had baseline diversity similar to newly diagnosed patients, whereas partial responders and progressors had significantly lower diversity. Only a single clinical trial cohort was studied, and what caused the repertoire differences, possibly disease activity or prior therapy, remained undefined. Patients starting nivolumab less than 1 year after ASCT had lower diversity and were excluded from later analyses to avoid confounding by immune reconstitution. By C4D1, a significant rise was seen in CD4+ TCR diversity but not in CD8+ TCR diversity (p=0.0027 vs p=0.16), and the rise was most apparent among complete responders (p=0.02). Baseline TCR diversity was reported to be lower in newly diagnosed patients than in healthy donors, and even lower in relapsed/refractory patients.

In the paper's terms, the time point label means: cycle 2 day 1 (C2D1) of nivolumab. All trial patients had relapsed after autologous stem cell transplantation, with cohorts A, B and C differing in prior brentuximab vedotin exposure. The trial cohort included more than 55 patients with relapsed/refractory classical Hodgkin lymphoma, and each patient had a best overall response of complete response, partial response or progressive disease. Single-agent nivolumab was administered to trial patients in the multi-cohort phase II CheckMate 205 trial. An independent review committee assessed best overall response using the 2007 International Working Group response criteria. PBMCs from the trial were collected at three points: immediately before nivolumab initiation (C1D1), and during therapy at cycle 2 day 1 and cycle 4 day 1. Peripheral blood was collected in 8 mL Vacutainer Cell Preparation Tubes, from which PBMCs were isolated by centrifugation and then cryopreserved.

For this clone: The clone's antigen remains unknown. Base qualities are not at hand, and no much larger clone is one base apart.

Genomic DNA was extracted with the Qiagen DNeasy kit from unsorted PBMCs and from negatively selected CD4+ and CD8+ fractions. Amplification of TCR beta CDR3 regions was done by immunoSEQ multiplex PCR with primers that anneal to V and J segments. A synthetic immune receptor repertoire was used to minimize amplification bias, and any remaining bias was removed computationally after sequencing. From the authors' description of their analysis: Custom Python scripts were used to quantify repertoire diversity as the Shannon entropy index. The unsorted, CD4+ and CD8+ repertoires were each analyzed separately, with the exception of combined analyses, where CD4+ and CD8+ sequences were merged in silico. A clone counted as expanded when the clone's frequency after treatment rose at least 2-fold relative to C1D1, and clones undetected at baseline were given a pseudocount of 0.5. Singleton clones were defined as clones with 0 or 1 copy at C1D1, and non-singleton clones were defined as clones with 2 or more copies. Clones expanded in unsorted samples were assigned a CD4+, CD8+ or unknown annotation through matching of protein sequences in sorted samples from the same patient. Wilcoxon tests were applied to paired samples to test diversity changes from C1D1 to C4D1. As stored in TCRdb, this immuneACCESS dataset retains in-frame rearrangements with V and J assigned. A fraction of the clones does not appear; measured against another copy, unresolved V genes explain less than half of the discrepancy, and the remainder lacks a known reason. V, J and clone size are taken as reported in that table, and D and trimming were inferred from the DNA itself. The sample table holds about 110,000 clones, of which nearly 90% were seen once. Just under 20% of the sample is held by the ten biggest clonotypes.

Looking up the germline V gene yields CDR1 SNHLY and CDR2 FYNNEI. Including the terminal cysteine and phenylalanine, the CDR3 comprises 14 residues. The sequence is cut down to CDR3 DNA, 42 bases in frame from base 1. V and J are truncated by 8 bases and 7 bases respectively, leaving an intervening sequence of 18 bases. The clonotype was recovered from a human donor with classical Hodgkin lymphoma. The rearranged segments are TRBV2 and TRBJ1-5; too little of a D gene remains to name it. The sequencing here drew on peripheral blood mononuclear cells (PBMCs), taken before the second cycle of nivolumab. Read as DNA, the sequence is TGTGCCAGCGAACTAGGGCAGGTGGGACAGCCCCAGCATTTT. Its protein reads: CASELGQVGQPQHF. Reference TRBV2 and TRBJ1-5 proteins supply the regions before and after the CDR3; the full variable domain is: EPEVTQTPSHQVTQMGQEVILRCVPISNHLYFYWYRQILGQKVEFLVSFYNNEISEKSEIFDDQFSVERPDGSNFTLKIRSTKLEDSAMYFCASELGQVGQPQHFGDGTRLSIL.